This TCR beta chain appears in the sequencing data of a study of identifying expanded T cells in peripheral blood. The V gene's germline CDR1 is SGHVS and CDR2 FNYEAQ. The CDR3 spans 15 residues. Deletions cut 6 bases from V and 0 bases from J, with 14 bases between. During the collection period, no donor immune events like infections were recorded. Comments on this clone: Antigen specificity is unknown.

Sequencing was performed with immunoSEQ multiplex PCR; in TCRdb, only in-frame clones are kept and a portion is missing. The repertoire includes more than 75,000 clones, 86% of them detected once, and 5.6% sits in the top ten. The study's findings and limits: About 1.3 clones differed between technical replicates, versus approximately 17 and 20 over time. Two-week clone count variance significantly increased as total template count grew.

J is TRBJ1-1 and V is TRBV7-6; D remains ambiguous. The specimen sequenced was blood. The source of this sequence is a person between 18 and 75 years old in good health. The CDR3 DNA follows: TGTGCCAGCAGTTCCCAAGGTGGGCTGAACACTGAAGCTTTCTTT. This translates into CASSSQGGLNTEAFF. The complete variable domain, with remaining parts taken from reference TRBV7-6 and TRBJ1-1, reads GAGVSQSPRYKVTKRGQDVALRCDPISGHVSLYWYRQALGQGPEFLTYFNYEAQQDKSGLPNDRFSAERPEGSISTLTIQRTEQRDSAMYRCASSSQGGLNTEAFFGQGTRLTVV.